The 14 T cell receptor beta chains reported below all come from one sample, sequenced in a study of T cell changes during pregnancy in multiple sclerosis. Libraries were prepared by immunoSEQ multiplex PCR; TCRdb keeps only in-frame clonotypes and omits some of them. The table has under 95,000 clones, around 95% seen once; the top ten hold around 0.75%. The sequencing here drew on peripheral blood, taken in the second trimester of pregnancy. These receptor sequences come from a female donor in good health, enrolled as a control in a pregnancy study.

The chain combines TRBV5-6 with TRBJ2-5; the match to TRBD2 covers 8 bases. The V gene end was trimmed by 2 bases and the J gene end by 4 bases; junction bases not matched to a gene: 4. Germline loops: CDR1 SGHDT, CDR2 YYEEEE. This CDR3 has 14 residues. CDR3 coding DNA: TGTGCCAGCAGCTTCGGGGGGGTTGGAGAGACCCAGTACTTC. Protein sequence: CASSFGGVGETQYF. Based on the CDR3 plus reference TRBV5-6 and TRBJ2-5, the full variable domain is DAGVTQSPTHLIKTRGQQVTLRCSPKSGHDTVSWYQQALGQGPQFIFQYYEEEERQRGNFPDRFSGHQFPNYSSELNVNALLLGDSALYLCASSFGGVGETQYFGPGTRLLVL.

V usage is TRBV7-6 and J usage is TRBJ1-5, with TRBD1 as a possible D gene (5 bases). The V end lost 5 bases, the J end lost 3 bases, and 11 bases lay between the germline ends. Germline lookup yields CDR1 SGHVS and CDR2 FNYEAQ. The CDR3 runs 14 residues. The CDR3 sequence is CASSPLGVNQPQHF. CDR3 coding DNA: TGTGCCAGCAGCCCCCTAGGGGTCAATCAGCCCCAGCATTTT.

The chain couples TRBV2 to TRBJ2-5, with 7 bases fitting TRBD1. The CDR3 is 16 residues long. The ends lost 6 bases at V and 4 bases at J; junction bases unmatched: 14. CDR1 and CDR2 (germline): SNHLY, FYNNEI. The CDR3 DNA reads TGTGCCAGCAGGAATCAACAGGGGTTGAGAGGAGAGACCCAGTACTTC. This sequence encodes CASRNQQGLRGETQYF.

This clone was seen only once. The V call is TRBV10-3, the J call TRBJ1-3, with 8 positions matching TRBD1. The CDR3 totals 17 residues. Germline V gives CDR1 ENHRY, CDR2 SYGVKD. The V and J ends lost 3 bases and 4 bases, in that order; junction bases with no gene match: 11. CDR3 nucleotide sequence: TGTGCCATCAGTGACCCTGAGACAGGGGCATCCGGAAACACCATATATTTT. Encoded protein: CAISDPETGASGNTIYF.

This clone was recorded once. The rearrangement joins TRBV7-2 to TRBJ2-3; D is perhaps TRBD1 (5 bases). Germline CDR1 SGHTA, CDR2 FQGNSA. V lost 2 bases, J lost 5 bases, and 14 bases lay in between. This CDR3 has 15 residues. The CDR3 reads CASSLRRGAVDTQYF. The CDR3 region has the DNA TGTGCCAGCAGCTTACGTAGGGGTGCAGTAGATACGCAGTATTTT.

The chain carries TRBV30 and TRBJ1-1, with 8 nucleotides matching TRBD1. Germline CDR1 is GTSNPN and CDR2 is SVGIG (reference sequence). The CDR3 sequence is 13 residues long. The V segment lost 8 bases and the J segment 4 bases; nucleotides outside the gene matches: 9. The CDR3 is CARGSGGGTEAFF. The CDR3 DNA reads as TGTGCCAGGGGGTCAGGGGGCGGCACTGAAGCTTTCTTT.

J is TRBJ2-7 and V is TRBV11-3, with 8 bases aligning to TRBD1. CDR3 length: 14 amino acids. V lost 2 bases to trimming and J lost 6 bases; unmatched junction nucleotides: 6. Per germline, CDR1 SGHNT and CDR2 YENEEA. In DNA form, the CDR3 reads TGTGCCAGCAGCTTACGCCAGGGGGCGGGCGAGCAGTACTTC. This encodes CASSLRQGAGEQYF.

This chain connects TRBV5-4 to TRBJ2-7; 7 bases map to TRBD2. Germline CDR1 SGHNT, CDR2 YYREEE (reference sequence). CDR3 length: 14 amino acids. Losses at the gene ends were 2 bases for V and 3 bases for J; bases not matched to a gene: 5. CDR3 protein: CASSLREGVYEQYF. The CDR3 bases are TGTGCCAGCAGCTTAAGGGAGGGCGTCTACGAGCAGTACTTC.

This sequence joins TRBV6-6 and TRBJ1-1; no firm D call. From germline, CDR1 is MNHNY and CDR2 SVGAGI (reference sequence). Trimming removed 0 bases at V and 0 bases at J, with 8 bases between. The CDR3 sequence is 15 residues long. The CDR3 is CASSYSQILNTEAFF. Here the CDR3 DNA reads TGTGCCAGCAGTTACTCGCAGATCTTGAACACTGAAGCTTTCTTT.

V is TRBV7-2 and J is TRBJ1-2; D not resolved. Trimming took 2 bases from V and 0 from J, leaving 10 bases between them. CDR3 length: 15 residues. The germline CDR1 and CDR2 sequences are SGHTA and FQGNSA. The CDR3: CASSLIGSANYGYTF. The DNA for the CDR3 is TGTGCCAGCAGCTTAATTGGTAGCGCTAACTATGGCTACACCTTC.

In this sample, this clone turned up once. The chain uses TRBV5-4 and TRBJ1-2, with 8 bases that match TRBD1. The CDR3 is made up of 15 amino acids. Germline V gene lookup returns CDR1 SGHNT and CDR2 YYREEE (reference sequence). V gave up 4 bases and J gave up 6 bases; unmatched junction bases: 11. The CDR3 nucleotides are TGTGCCAGCAGCCCCAGGGACAGGTTGTCTCATGGCTACACCTTC. Translating gives CASSPRDRLSHGYTF.

The chain joins TRBV2 to TRBJ2-2; 11 nucleotides line up with TRBD2. Germline CDR1 reads SNHLY; CDR2 reads FYNNEI. Trimming took 8 bases from V and 0 from J; bases not matched to a gene: 8. The CDR3 has 17 amino acids. The DNA for the CDR3 is TGTGCCAGCGCCGGGGTAGCGGGGGGGCCGAACACCGGGGAGCTGTTTTTT. Its protein product is CASAGVAGGPNTGELFF.

CDR3 nucleotide sequence: TGTGCCAGCAGCTCGTCCCATCAGTCCCCGCAGTTCTTC. Translated, it gives CASSSSHQSPQFF. The gene calls are TRBV7-2 and TRBJ2-1; no reliable D call. V was shortened by 4 bases and J by 12 bases, with 16 bases between the two germline ends. Germline loops: CDR1 SGHTA, CDR2 FQGNSA. The CDR3 is 13 amino acids.

The genes are TRBV7-2 and TRBJ2-2, with unresolved D. The germline V gene encodes CDR1 SGHTA and CDR2 FQGNSA. Trimming stripped 1 base from V and 5 bases from J, with 14 bases between. CDR3 length: 16 residues. CDR3 region: CASSLGPPGQTGELFF. For the CDR3, the DNA is TGTGCCAGCAGCTTAGGTCCCCCAGGCCAGACCGGGGAGCTGTTTTTT.